These T cell receptor beta chains were read from a single sample in a study of blood T cells in healthy people across ages. TCRdb reprocessed the 5' RACE reads via MiXCR and lists one record per CDR3 protein. The data show approximately 780,000 distinct CDR3 sequences, with roughly 24% seen just once and around 3% held by the top ten. This sample also appeared in a second study, on T cells of mothers and their children.

Sequenced input: blood. The receptors stem from a boy aged 5-17 years in good health. The CDR3 runs from the conserved cysteine through the conserved F or W. D genes are given only for firm matches. Some rows have no size entry. The others give once, few or many, or a class for an expanded clone.

d_gene | j_gene | abundance | v_gene | CDR3nt | CDR3aa
TRBD2 | TRBJ2-3 | NA | TRBV5-1 | TGCGCCAGCAACATAGCGGGAGATGATACGCAGTATTTT | CASNIAGDDTQYF
NA | TRBJ1-4 | NA | TRBV29-1 | TGCAGCGTTACAGCCTCAACTAATGAAAAACTGTTTTTT | CSVTASTNEKLFF
TRBD1 | TRBJ2-7 | NA | TRBV25-1 | TGTGCCAGCAGCTGTCCGGGACAGCAGTACGAGCAGTACTTC | CASSCPGQQYEQYF
NA | TRBJ2-1 | few | TRBV6-2/TRBV6-3 | TGTGCCAGCAGTTACCTTAGCGGAAATGAGCAGTTCTTC | CASSYLSGNEQFF
NA | TRBJ1-2 | few | TRBV4-1 | TGCGCCAGCCCCCACGCGAACTATGGCTACACCTTC | CASPHANYGYTF
NA | TRBJ2-1 | once | TRBV5-1 | TGCGCCAGCAGCTTGGACGCGGGGCTAGGCAATGAGCAGTTCTTC | CASSLDAGLGNEQFF
NA | TRBJ2-5 | few | TRBV5-1 | TGCGCCAGCAGCTTGTGGCAGGGAAGAACCCAAGAGACCCAGTACTTC | CASSLWQGRTQETQYF
TRBD2 | TRBJ2-3 | NA | TRBV4-3 | TGCGCCAGCAGCCAAGATCTAGCGGGGATTACAGATACGCAGTATTTT | CASSQDLAGITDTQYF
NA | TRBJ1-4 | NA | TRBV7-9 | TGTGCCAGCAGCTCCCTACCTAAGGGTGGTGAAAAACTGTTTTTT | CASSSLPKGGEKLFF
NA | TRBJ1-3 | few | TRBV12-3/TRBV12-4 | TGTGCCAGCAGCACACAGGGCCGAAACACCATATATTTT | CASSTQGRNTIYF
TRBD2 | TRBJ2-1 | many | TRBV6-5 | TGTGCCAGCAGTTCGAAACAACAGAAAGGGAGGGATGAGCAGTTCTTC | CASSSKQQKGRDEQFF
TRBD1 | TRBJ1-2 | NA | TRBV7-2 | TGTGCCAGCAGCTACAACCACAGACAGGGGGGAAACGGCTATGGCTACACCTTC | CASSYNHRQGGNGYGYTF
TRBD2 | TRBJ2-5 | NA | TRBV20-1 | TGCAGTGCTATGCCCACGGGACTAGCGGACCAAGAGACCCAGTACTTC | CSAMPTGLADQETQYF
NA | TRBJ2-4 | few | TRBV20-1 | TGCAGTGCCACCAGGGTAGCCAAAAACATTCAGTACTTC | CSATRVAKNIQYF
TRBD2 | TRBJ2-7 | once | TRBV20-1 | TGCAGTGCTGGGGGGACTAGCGACTACGAGCAGTACTTC | CSAGGTSDYEQYF
NA | TRBJ1-2 | few | TRBV29-1 | TGCAGCGTTGGGGCGAAGGGTACTGACGGCTACACCTTC | CSVGAKGTDGYTF
NA | TRBJ2-6 | NA | TRBV7-3 | TGTGCCAGCAGCTTAACGAGGGTTTCTGGGGCCAACGTCCTGACTTTC | CASSLTRVSGANVLTF
NA | TRBJ1-6 | NA | TRBV5-1 | TGCGCCAGCAGCTCTACGGGAAATTCACCCCTCCACTTT | CASSSTGNSPLHF
TRBD1 | TRBJ2-5 | few | TRBV28 | TGTGCCAGCAGTTTAAGTCCCACCTGGACAGGGAGTGAGACCCAGTACTTC | CASSLSPTWTGSETQYF
TRBD1 | TRBJ2-2 | NA | TRBV20-1 | TGCAGTGCTCCGGGACAGGAGAACACCGGGGAGCTGTTTTTT | CSAPGQENTGELFF
NA | TRBJ2-1 | few | TRBV7-8 | TGTGCCAGCAGCTTAGGGACAGGAGGGGAGAATGAGCAGTTCTTC | CASSLGTGGENEQFF
NA | TRBJ1-1 | NA | TRBV12-3/TRBV12-4 | TGTGCCAGCAGTCATAGGGAGGGGGGCACTGAAGCTTTCTTT | CASSHREGGTEAFF
NA | TRBJ1-6 | NA | TRBV7-8 | TGTGCCAGCAGCTTAGTCCAGTCGACAGGCCCGAATTCACCCCTCCACTTT | CASSLVQSTGPNSPLHF
NA | TRBJ1-2 | NA | TRBV6-5 | TGTGCCAGCAGTTACTCTCGGGAGGGTGGCTACACCTTC | CASSYSREGGYTF
TRBD1 | TRBJ2-7 | NA | TRBV29-1 | TGCAGCGTTGGATTCGGACAGGGGGCGGCCTACGAGCAGTACTTC | CSVGFGQGAAYEQYF
TRBD2 | TRBJ2-5 | NA | TRBV12-3/TRBV12-4 | TGTGCCAGCAGTTGGTCTAGCGGGGGTGGCGAGACCCAGTACTTC | CASSWSSGGGETQYF
TRBD2 | TRBJ2-1 | NA | TRBV25-1 | TGTGCCAGCAGTGAACTGACTAGCGGGGGGGACAATGAGCAGTTCTTC | CASSELTSGGDNEQFF
NA | TRBJ2-7 | many | TRBV7-9 | TGTGCCAGCAGCCAAAGGACAGCTTCCTACGAGCAGTACTTC | CASSQRTASYEQYF